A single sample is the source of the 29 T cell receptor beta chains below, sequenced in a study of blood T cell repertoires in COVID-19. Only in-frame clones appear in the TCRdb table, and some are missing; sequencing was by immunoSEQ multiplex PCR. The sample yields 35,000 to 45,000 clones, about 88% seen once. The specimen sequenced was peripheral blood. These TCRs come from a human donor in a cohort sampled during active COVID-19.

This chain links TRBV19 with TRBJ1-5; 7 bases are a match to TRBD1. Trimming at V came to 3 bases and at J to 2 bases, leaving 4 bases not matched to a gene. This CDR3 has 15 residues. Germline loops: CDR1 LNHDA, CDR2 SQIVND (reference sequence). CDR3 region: CASSIYRGGNQPQHF. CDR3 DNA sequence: TGTGCCAGTAGTATTTACAGGGGAGGCAATCAGCCCCAGCATTTT. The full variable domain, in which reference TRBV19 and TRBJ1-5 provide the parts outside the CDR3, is DGGITQSPKYLFRKEGQNVTLSCEQNLNHDAMYWYRQDPGQGLRLIYYSQIVNDFQKGDIAEGYSVSREKKESFPLTVTSAQKNPTAFYLCASSIYRGGNQPQHFGDGTRLSIL.

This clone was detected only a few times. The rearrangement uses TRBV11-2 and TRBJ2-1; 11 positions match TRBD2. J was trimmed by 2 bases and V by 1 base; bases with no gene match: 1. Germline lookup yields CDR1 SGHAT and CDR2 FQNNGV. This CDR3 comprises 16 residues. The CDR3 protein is CASSLGSGGAYNEQFF. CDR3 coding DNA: TGTGCCAGCAGCTTAGGTAGCGGGGGGGCCTACAATGAGCAGTTCTTC. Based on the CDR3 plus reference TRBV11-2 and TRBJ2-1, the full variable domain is EAGVAQSPRYKIIEKRQSVAFWCNPISGHATLYWYQQILGQGPKLLIQFQNNGVVDDSQLPKDRFSAERLKGVDSTLKIQPAKLEDSAVYLCASSLGSGGAYNEQFFGPGTRLTVL.

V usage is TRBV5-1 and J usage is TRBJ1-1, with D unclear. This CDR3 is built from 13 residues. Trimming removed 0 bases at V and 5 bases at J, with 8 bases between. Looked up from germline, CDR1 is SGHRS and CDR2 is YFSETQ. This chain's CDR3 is CASSLDFGTEAFF. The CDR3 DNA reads TGCGCCAGCAGCTTGGATTTCGGGACTGAAGCTTTCTTT.

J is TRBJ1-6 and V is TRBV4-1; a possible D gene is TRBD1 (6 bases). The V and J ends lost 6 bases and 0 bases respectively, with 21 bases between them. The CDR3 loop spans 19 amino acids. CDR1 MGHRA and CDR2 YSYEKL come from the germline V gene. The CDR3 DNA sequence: TGCGCCAGCAGGGACAGCCTACACCTAGGGAGCTCCTATAATTCACCCCTCCACTTT. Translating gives CASRDSLHLGSSYNSPLHF.

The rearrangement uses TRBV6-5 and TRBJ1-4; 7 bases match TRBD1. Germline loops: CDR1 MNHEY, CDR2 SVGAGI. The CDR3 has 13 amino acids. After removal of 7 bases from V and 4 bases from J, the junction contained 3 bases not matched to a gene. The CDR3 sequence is CASKGAGNEKLFF. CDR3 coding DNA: TGTGCCAGCAAGGGGGCGGGTAATGAAAAACTGTTTTTT.

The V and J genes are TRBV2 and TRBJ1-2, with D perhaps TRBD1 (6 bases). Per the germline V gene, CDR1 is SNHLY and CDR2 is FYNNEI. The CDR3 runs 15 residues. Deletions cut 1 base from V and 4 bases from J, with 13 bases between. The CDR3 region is CASSEDGGQSYGYTF. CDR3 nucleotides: TGTGCCAGCAGTGAAGACGGGGGGCAGTCCTATGGCTACACCTTC.

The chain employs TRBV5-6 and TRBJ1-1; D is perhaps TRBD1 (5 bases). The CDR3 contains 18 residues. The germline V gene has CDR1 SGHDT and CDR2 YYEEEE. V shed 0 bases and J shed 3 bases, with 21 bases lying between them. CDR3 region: CASSLAGSWGREDTEAFF. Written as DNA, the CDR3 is TGTGCCAGCAGCTTGGCCGGCTCTTGGGGCAGGGAAGACACTGAAGCTTTCTTT. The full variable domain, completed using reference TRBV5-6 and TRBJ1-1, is DAGVTQSPTHLIKTRGQQVTLRCSPKSGHDTVSWYQQALGQGPQFIFQYYEEEERQRGNFPDRFSGHQFPNYSSELNVNALLLGDSALYLCASSLAGSWGREDTEAFFGQGTRLTVV.

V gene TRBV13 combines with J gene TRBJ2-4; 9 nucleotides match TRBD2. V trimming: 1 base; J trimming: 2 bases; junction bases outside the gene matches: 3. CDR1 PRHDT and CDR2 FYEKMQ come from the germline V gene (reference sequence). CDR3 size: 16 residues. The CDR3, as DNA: TGTGCCAGCAGCTTAGCCAGCGGGGGGTCCAAAAACATTCAGTACTTC. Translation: CASSLASGGSKNIQYF.

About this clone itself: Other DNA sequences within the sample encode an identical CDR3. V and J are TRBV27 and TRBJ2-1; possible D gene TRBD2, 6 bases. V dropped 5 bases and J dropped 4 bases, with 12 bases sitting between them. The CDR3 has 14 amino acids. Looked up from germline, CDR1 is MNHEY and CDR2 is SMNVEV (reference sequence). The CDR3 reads CASSPRDFYNEQFF. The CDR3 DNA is TGTGCCAGCAGTCCCCGGGACTTTTACAATGAGCAGTTCTTC.

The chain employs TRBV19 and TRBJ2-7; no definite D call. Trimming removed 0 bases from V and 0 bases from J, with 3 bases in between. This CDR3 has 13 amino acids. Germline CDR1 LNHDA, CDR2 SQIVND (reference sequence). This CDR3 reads CASSIDLSYEQYF. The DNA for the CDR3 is TGTGCCAGTAGTATAGATCTCTCCTACGAGCAGTACTTC.

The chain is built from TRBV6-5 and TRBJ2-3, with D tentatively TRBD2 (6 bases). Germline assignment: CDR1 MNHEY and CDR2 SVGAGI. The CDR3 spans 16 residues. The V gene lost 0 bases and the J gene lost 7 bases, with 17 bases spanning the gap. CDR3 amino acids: CASSYSPGAARNTQYF. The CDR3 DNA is TGTGCCAGCAGTTACTCGCCGGGAGCCGCTAGAAATACGCAGTATTTT.

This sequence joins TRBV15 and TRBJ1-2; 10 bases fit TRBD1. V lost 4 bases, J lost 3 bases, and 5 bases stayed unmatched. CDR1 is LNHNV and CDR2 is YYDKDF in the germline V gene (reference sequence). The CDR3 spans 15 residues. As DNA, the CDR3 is TGTGCCACCAGCATTGGACAGGGGGTTCACTATGGCTACACCTTC. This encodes CATSIGQGVHYGYTF.

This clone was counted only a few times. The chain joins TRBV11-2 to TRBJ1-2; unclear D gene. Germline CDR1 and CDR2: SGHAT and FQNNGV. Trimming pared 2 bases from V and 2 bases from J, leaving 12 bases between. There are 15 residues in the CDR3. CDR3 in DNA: TGTGCCAGCAGCTTATGGCCGGGATGGAACTATGGCTACACCTTC. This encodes CASSLWPGWNYGYTF.

The CDR3, as DNA: TGTGCCAGCAGTTCAGGGTATTCACCCCTCCACTTT. Translation: CASSSGYSPLHF. The rearrangement uses TRBV27 and TRBJ1-6, with D perhaps TRBD1 (5 bases). With 4 bases removed from V and 8 bases from J, the gap between germline ends came to 6 bases. From germline, CDR1 is MNHEY and CDR2 SMNVEV (reference sequence). This CDR3 comprises 12 residues.

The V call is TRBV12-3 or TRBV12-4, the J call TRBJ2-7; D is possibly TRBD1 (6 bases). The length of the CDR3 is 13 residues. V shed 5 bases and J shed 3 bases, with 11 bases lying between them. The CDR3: CASSPTGRYEQYF. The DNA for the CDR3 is TGTGCCAGCAGTCCGACAGGACGCTACGAGCAGTACTTC.

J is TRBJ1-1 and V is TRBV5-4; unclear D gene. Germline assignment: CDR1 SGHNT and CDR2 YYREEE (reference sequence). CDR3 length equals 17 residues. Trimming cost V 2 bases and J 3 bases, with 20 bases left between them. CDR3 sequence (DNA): TGTGCCAGCAGCTTAGCCCAGATAAGAATCGGGGACACTGAAGCTTTCTTT. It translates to CASSLAQIRIGDTEAFF.

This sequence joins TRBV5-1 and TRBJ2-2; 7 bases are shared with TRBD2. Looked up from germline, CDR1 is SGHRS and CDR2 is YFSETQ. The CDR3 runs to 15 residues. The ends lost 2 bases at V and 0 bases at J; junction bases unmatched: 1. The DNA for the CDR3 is TGCGCCAGCAGCTTCGCGGGGGCGAACACCGGGGAGCTGTTTTTT. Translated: CASSFAGANTGELFF.

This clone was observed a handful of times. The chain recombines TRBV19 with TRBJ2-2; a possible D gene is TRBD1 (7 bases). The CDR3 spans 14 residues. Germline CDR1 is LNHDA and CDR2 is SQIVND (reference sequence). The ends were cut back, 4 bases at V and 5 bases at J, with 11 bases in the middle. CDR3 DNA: TGTGCCAGTAGTAATGCAGGGGGGACCGGGGAGCTGTTTTTT. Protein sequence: CASSNAGGTGELFF.

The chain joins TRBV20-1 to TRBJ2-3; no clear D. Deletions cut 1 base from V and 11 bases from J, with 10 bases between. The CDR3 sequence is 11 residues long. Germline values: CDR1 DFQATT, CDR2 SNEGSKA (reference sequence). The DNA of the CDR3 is TGCAGTGCTAGAGGCTATAATAAGCAGTATTTT. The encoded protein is CSARGYNKQYF.

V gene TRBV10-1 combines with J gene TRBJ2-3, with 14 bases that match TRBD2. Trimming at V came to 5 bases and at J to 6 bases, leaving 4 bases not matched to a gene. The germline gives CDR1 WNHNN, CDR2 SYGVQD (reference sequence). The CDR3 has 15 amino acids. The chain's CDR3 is CASSLTSGGGDTQYF. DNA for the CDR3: TGCGCCAGCAGTTTGACTAGCGGGGGGGGTGATACGCAGTATTTT.

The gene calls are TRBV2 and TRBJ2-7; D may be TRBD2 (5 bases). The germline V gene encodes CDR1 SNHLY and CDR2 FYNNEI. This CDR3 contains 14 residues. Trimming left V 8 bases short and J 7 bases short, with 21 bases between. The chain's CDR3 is CASRPNRGPLEQYF. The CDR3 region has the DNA TGTGCCAGCCGTCCGAATCGGGGTCCTTTAGAGCAGTACTTC.

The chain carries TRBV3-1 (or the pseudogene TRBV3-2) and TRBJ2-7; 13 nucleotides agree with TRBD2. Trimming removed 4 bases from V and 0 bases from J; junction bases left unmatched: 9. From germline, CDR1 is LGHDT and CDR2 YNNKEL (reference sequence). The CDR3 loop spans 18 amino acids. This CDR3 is CASSPTSGGLPSSYEQYF. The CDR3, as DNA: TGTGCCAGCAGCCCGACTAGCGGGGGGTTACCGAGCTCCTACGAGCAGTACTTC.

This chain's CDR3 is CASTQTGRETEAFF. The DNA of the CDR3 is TGTGCCAGCACCCAGACAGGGCGTGAGACGGAAGCTTTCTTT. The chain couples TRBV2 to TRBJ1-1; 7 bases match TRBD1. Germline CDR1 and CDR2: SNHLY and FYNNEI. V gave up 7 bases and J gave up 8 bases; unmatched junction bases: 13. This CDR3 is built from 14 residues.

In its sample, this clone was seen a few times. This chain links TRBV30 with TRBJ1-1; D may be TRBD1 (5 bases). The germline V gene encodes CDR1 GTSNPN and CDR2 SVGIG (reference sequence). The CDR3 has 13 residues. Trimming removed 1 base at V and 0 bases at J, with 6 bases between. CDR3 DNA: TGTGCCTGGAGTGCAGGGCTGAACACTGAAGCTTTCTTT. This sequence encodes CAWSAGLNTEAFF.

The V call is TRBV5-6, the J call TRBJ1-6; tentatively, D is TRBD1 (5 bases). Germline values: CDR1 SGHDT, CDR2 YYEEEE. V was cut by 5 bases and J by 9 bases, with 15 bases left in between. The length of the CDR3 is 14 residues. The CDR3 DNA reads TGTGCCAGCAGGGGGGGGTCGGAGGGTTCACCCCTCCACTTT. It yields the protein CASRGGSEGSPLHF.

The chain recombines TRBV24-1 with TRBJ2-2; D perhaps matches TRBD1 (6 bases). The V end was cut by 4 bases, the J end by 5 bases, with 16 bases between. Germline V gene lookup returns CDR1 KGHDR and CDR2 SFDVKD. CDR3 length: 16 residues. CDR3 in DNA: TGTGCCACCAGTGACGATACAGGGTTAGGGACCGGGGAGCTGTTTTTT. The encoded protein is CATSDDTGLGTGELFF.

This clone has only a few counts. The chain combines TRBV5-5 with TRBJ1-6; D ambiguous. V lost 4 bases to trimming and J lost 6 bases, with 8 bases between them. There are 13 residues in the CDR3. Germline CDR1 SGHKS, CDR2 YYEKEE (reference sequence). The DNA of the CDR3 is TGTGCCAGCAGCGCTAACAGTAATTCACCCCTCCACTTT. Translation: CASSANSNSPLHF.

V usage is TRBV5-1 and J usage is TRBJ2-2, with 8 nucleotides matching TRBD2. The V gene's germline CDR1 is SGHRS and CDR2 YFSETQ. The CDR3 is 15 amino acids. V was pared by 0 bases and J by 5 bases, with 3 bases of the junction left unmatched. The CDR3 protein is CASSLVAGGTGELFF. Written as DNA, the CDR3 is TGCGCCAGCAGCTTGGTTGCGGGGGGTACCGGGGAGCTGTTTTTT.

This CDR3 is CASSYGTAGSGGYTF. The CDR3 DNA follows: TGTGCCAGCAGTTACGGTACCGCCGGTTCGGGAGGCTACACCTTC. The chain has TRBV6-2 or TRBV6-3 and TRBJ1-2; no firm D call. The germline V and J ends were trimmed by 2 bases and 8 bases, with 18 bases remaining between them. The CDR3 has 15 amino acids. CDR1 is MNHEY and CDR2 is SVGEGT in the germline V gene.